The clone carrying this T cell receptor (beta chain) was picked up a small number of times. V was cut by 4 bases and J by 2 bases, with 8 bases left in between. The CDR3 extends over 12 amino acids. CDR1 DFQATT and CDR2 SNEGSKA come from the germline V gene (reference sequence). These data originate in a study of identical twins. One entry per CDR3 protein results from TCRdb running MiXCR on the 5' RACE reads. The sample has about 530,000 distinct CDR3 sequences; approximately 20% are singletons. This sample was shared with a second study, whose subject was yellow fever vaccine responses in identical twins.

The source material was CD4+ T cells sorted from blood. The rearrangement joins TRBV20-1 to TRBJ2-5; a possible D gene is TRBD1 (6 bases). This clonotype originated in a woman aged 18-35 years in good health. The CDR3 DNA sequence: TGCAGTGCTACAGGGGCGCAAGAGACCCAGTACTTC. This codes for CSATGAQETQYF.